These T cell receptor beta chains were read from a single sample in a study of OX40 agonist ivuxolimab in advanced cancers. The protocol was immunoSEQ multiplex PCR, while the TCRdb copy is restricted to in-frame clones and leaves out a portion. The table includes 30,000 to 45,000 clones, 88% detected once. The sample here was CD4+ or CD8+ T cells sorted from blood, taken in a trial of the OX40 agonist ivuxolimab. These receptors all come from an adult with an advanced solid tumor such as melanoma, head and neck, liver or kidney cancer. Each CDR3 is given with its conserved first and last residue.

length	J	V	CDR3
16	TRBJ2-3	TRBV4-1	CASSLLAGGPTDTQYF
15	TRBJ2-1	TRBV2	CASNPLAVTYNEQFF
21	TRBJ2-6	TRBV28	CASSTMMMESGGISGANVLTF
17	TRBJ2-1	TRBV9	CASSEPPTSGYNNEQFF
11	TRBJ2-7	TRBV25-1	CASSVLYEQYF
14	TRBJ2-1	TRBV5-6	CASSLGTSGNEQFF
13	TRBJ1-2	TRBV7-3	CASSADGDYGYTF
15	TRBJ2-7	TRBV7-8	CASSYSLGGSYEQYF
16	TRBJ2-5	TRBV19	CASSISSGALQETQYF
20	TRBJ2-2	TRBV4-2	CASSQDPGLAGGLNTGELFF
12	TRBJ1-1	TRBV30	CAWTDGYPEAFF
13	TRBJ2-7	TRBV10-3	CAIGLAGGYEQYF
18	TRBJ2-3	TRBV28	CASRASGLAWLSTDTQYF
16	TRBJ2-7	TRBV7-6	CASSSMGGGSSYEQYF
15	TRBJ2-7	TRBV29-1	CSVEDPDRGWNEQYF
14	TRBJ1-4	TRBV29-1	CSAEGVATNEKLFF
14	TRBJ2-3	TRBV12-5	CASGAGYSTDTQYF
16	TRBJ2-3	TRBV5-8	CASSPRGVGGADTQYF
13	TRBJ2-2	TRBV29-1	CSVEAPVTGELFF
15	TRBJ2-2	TRBV9	CASSPPGSDTGELFF
13	TRBJ2-7	TRBV2	CAGRTGSSYEQYF
18	TRBJ2-2	TRBV28	CASSGTSGSVLDTGELFF
13	TRBJ1-5	TRBV13	CASSSRDNQPQHF
13	TRBJ2-7	TRBV5-8	CASRHREGYEQYF
15	TRBJ2-7	TRBV19	CASSKGTSVSYEQYF
18	TRBJ2-3	TRBV28	CASNTPRVGISSTDTQYF
16	TRBJ1-1	TRBV7-6	CASSPTVGPINTEAFF
14	TRBJ1-1	TRBV30	CAWSFGTANTEAFF
19	TRBJ2-2	TRBV13	CASSLGPPLAGDYTGELFF
13	TRBJ2-1	TRBV19	CASSASLSAEQFF
14	TRBJ2-7	TRBV27	CASSTGQGGYEQYF
16	TRBJ1-2	TRBV27	CASSPDRVMANYGYTF
13	TRBJ1-3	TRBV7-9	CASSLGASATIYF
15	TRBJ1-1	TRBV14	CASSQDEGMNTEAFF
14	TRBJ1-1	TRBV4-1	CASSQEGRLFEAFF
15	TRBJ2-7	TRBV7-9	CASSFSLAGAYEQYF
14	TRBJ2-5	TRBV7-9	CASSRDRERETQYF
13	TRBJ2-7	TRBV27	CASSWGRLDEQYF
15	TRBJ2-3	TRBV5-1	CASSLLGTRLDTQYF
15	TRBJ1-3	TRBV9	CASSGPGVAGNTIYF
15	TRBJ1-2	TRBV19	CASSPADRAGYGYTF
17	TRBJ1-1	TRBV27	CASSSRDRGYMNTEAFF
17	TRBJ2-2	TRBV28	CASSLYGGQGVTGELFF
15	TRBJ2-7	TRBV13	CASSSLVESSYEQYF
13	TRBJ2-7	TRBV7-3	CASSLLKKDEQYF
13	TRBJ2-7	TRBV7-3	CASSLRGSYEQYF